This T cell receptor beta chain was identified in a study of vaccination and CD4 T cells after COVID-19. The treatment is: approximately nine-day PBMC culture with coronavirus spike peptide pools or control peptides (ViraFEST assay). The Oncomine TCR Beta short-read assay generated sequence data from the DNA of cultured CD4+ T cells. From cultured CD4+ T cells, genomic DNA was extracted. TCRdb fed the PCR reads into MiXCR, producing one record per CDR3 protein. The table has some 25,000 distinct CDR3 sequences, about 66% seen once. Details on this clonotype: As yet, its antigen is unknown.

Germline CDR1 is LNHDA and CDR2 is SQIVND (reference sequence). V shed 2 bases and J shed 2 bases, with 18 bases lying between them. The CDR3 extends over 17 amino acids. This receptor was taken from a human donor who received a COVID-19 vaccine. This chain joins TRBV19 and TRBJ2-5; D perhaps matches TRBD2 (6 bases). Sample: CD4+ T cells from blood, cultured in vitro, taken after SARS-CoV-2 vaccination. CDR3 DNA sequence: TGTGCCAGTAGTATAAGGGCTTCGGGTGGGGGGCAAGAGACCCAGTACTTC. It translates to CASSIRASGGGQETQYF.